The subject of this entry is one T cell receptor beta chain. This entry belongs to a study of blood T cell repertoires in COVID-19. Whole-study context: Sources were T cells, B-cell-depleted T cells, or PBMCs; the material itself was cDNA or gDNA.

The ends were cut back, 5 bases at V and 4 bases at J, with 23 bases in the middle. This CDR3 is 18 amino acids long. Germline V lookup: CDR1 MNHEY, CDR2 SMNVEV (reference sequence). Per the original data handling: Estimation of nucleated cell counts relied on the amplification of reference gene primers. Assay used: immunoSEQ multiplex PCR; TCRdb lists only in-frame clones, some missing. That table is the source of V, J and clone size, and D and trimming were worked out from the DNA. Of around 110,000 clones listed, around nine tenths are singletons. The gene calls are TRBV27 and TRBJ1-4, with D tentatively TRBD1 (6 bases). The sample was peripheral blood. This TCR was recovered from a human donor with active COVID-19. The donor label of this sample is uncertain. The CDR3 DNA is TGTGCCAGCAGTCCCGTAGGGGGGGGCGAAACCCTTAATGAAAAACTGTTTTTT. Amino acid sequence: CASSPVGGGETLNEKLFF.